One and the same sample provided the 9 T cell receptor beta chains below, sequenced in a study of cytomegalovirus exposure and HLA in healthy donors. PCR was performed using 60 Vbeta and 13 Jbeta primers. Clones were read by immunoSEQ multiplex PCR, and TCRdb kept only the in-frame ones, dropping some. The table shows about 77,000 clones, with around three quarters occurring only once. Sequences were obtained from PBMCs. The origin of the receptors is a man in his forties in good health and CMV-seronegative.

This chain links TRBV23-1 with TRBJ2-5, with D maybe TRBD1 (5 bases). The J call may be faulty, since TRBJ2-7 better matches the DNA end. TRBV23-1 is designated an ORF whose function remains uncertain. The CDR3 sequence is 17 residues long. CDR3 DNA: TGCGCCAGCAGTCACGCAGGGCGGCTTTCCCTTTCCTACGAGCAGTACTTC. Translated, it gives CASSHAGRLSLSYEQYF.

The gene calls are TRBV9 and TRBJ2-2; 8 bases map to TRBD2. The germline V gene has CDR1 SGDLS and CDR2 YYNGEE. V lost 2 bases to trimming and J lost 5 bases; unmatched junction nucleotides: 8. This CDR3 spans 16 amino acids. The CDR3, as DNA: TGTGCCAGCAGCGTCCTCGGGGGGGCGCGGACCGGGGAGCTGTTTTTT. The encoded protein is CASSVLGGARTGELFF.

The table lists this clone with a few counts. The V and J genes are TRBV4-3 and TRBJ2-5, with a weak D call TRBD2 (5 bases). This CDR3 spans 15 amino acids. Germline CDR1 is LGHNA and CDR2 is YSLEER. V was cut by 0 bases and J by 4 bases, with 12 bases left in between. CDR3 sequence (DNA): TGCGCCAGCAGCCAAGACGGGAACCTCAGAGAGACCCAGTACTTC. Translated, it gives CASSQDGNLRETQYF.

This CDR3 reads CASSVRDRGAGELFF. The DNA for the CDR3 is TGTGCCAGCAGCGTCCGGGACAGGGGCGCCGGGGAGCTGTTTTTT. This sequence joins TRBV7-9 and TRBJ2-2, with 10 nucleotides matching TRBD1. The V gene end was trimmed by 5 bases and the J gene end by 6 bases; junction bases not matched to a gene: 6. Germline lookup yields CDR1 SEHNR and CDR2 FQNEAQ (reference sequence). The CDR3 length is 15 residues.

The chain joins TRBV6-6 to TRBJ1-4; 7 nucleotides agree with TRBD1. The germline CDR1 and CDR2 sequences are MNHNY and SVGAGI (reference sequence). The junction had 13 bases not matched to a gene; V was cut back by 5 bases and J by 7 bases. The CDR3 sequence is 16 residues long. CDR3 sequence (DNA): TGTGCCAGCAGTACCTCGACAGGGTCACTGGTTGAAAAACTGTTTTTT. It is translated as CASSTSTGSLVEKLFF.

This clone appeared many times. The chain employs TRBV29-1 and TRBJ2-1, with D possibly being TRBD1 (5 bases). CDR3 length equals 13 residues. CDR1 and CDR2 (germline): SQVTM, ANQGSEA. The ends were cut back, 5 bases at V and 4 bases at J, with 12 bases in the middle. DNA for the CDR3: TGCAGCGTTCAAGGGGCAGATTACAATGAGCAGTTCTTC. It codes for CSVQGADYNEQFF.

Comment on this clone: One junction end does not reproduce the germline sequence, and a read error may be involved. In the same sample, other DNA sequences code for this CDR3. V and J are TRBV7-7 and TRBJ2-5, with D unresolved. This CDR3 contains 15 residues. The germline V gene encodes CDR1 SSHAT and CDR2 FNYEAQ (reference sequence). CDR3 loop: CASSQTVHIQETQYF. CDR3 coding DNA: TGTGCTAGCAGCCAAACCGTACATATTCAGGAGACCCAGTACTTC.

The chain employs TRBV29-1 and TRBJ2-2, with a weak D call TRBD1 (6 bases). From germline, CDR1 is SQVTM and CDR2 ANQGSEA. With 1 base removed from V and 5 bases from J, the gap between germline ends came to 11 bases. The CDR3 has 14 amino acids. CDR3 bases: TGCAGCGTTGAAGCCCAGGGGCGGACCGGGGAGCTGTTTTTT. Amino acid sequence: CSVEAQGRTGELFF.

The genes are TRBV13 and TRBJ2-3; the D gene is possibly TRBD2 (6 bases). The V end was cut by 6 bases, the J end by 4 bases, with 20 bases between. Per the germline V gene, CDR1 is PRHDT and CDR2 is FYEKMQ (reference sequence). The CDR3 runs 16 residues. In DNA form, the CDR3 reads TGTGCCAGCAGTTCGGAGGGGTTTTTCTCCGCAGATACGCAGTATTTT. This translates into CASSSEGFFSADTQYF.